This T cell receptor beta chain was recovered during a study of T cells expressing NK-cell markers. No DNA is given; TCRdb re-called the 5' RACE reads and lists each CDR3 protein once. In total, the table holds about 370,000 distinct CDR3 sequences. This clonotype originated in a woman aged 50 to 60 in good health. Input material: blood T cells: a sorted CD56 or NKG2C T cell subset, CD4+ or CD8+ T cells, or bulk PBMC T cells (not recorded which).

Here the CDR3 reads CSATGIQNIQYF. V gene TRBV29-1 combines with J gene TRBJ2-4; TCRdb designates TRBD1, a call that cannot be tested without DNA. Germline V gives CDR1 SQVTM, CDR2 ANQGSEA. The CDR3 covers 12 residues.